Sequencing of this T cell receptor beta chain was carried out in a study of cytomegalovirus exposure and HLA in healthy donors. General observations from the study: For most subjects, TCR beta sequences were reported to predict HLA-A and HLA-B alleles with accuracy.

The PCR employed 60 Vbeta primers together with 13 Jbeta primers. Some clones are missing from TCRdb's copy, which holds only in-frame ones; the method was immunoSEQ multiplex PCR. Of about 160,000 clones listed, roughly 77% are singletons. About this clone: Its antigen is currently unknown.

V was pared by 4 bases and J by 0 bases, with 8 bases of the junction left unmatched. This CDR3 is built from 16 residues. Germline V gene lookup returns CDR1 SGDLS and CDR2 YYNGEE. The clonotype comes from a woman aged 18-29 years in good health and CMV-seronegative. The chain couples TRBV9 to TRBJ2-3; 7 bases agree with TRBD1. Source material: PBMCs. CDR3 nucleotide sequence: TGTGCCAGCAGCACCCGACAGGGCCCCAGCACAGATACGCAGTATTTT. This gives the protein CASSTRQGPSTDTQYF.